This TCR beta chain is drawn from a study of cytomegalovirus exposure and HLA in healthy donors. Overall study results and limits: Productive status was seen about 90% or about 30% of the time for most TCR beta V segments in an earlier analysis.

The CDR3 extends over 14 amino acids. Deletions cut 0 bases from V and 1 base from J, with 7 bases between. Germline loops: CDR1 LGHNA, CDR2 YSLEER. As for this clone: Its specificity is unknown.

PCR amplification relied on 60 Vbeta primers (plus 13 Jbeta primers). The data were produced by immunoSEQ multiplex PCR, yet TCRdb's version contains in-frame clones alone and is incomplete. The repertoire holds 95,000 to 100,000 clones, with roughly 78% as singletons. The sample taken for sequencing was PBMCs. The V and J genes are TRBV4-3 and TRBJ2-7; D gene unclear. This TCR was recovered from a woman aged 60-75 years in good health and CMV-seronegative. The chain's CDR3 is CASSQDVLSYEQYF. CDR3 bases: TGCGCCAGCAGCCAAGATGTCCTATCCTACGAGCAGTACTTC.